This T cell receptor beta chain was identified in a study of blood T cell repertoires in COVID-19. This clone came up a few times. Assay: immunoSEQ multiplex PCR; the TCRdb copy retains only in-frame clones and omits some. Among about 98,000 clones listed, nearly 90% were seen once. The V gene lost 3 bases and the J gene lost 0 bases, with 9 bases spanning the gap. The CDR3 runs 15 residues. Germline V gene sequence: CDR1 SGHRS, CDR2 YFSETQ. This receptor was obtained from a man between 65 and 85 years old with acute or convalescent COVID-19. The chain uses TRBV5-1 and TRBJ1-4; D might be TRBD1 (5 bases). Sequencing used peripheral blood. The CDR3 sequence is CASSYGTATNEKLFF. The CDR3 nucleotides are TGCGCCAGCAGCTACGGGACTGCAACTAATGAAAAACTGTTTTTT.